This entry lists 14 T cell receptor beta chains sequenced from one sample in a study of T cell responses to AZD1222 COVID-19 vaccine. This table comes from immunoSEQ multiplex PCR, and its TCRdb copy is limited to in-frame clones, with some not included. The table has 100,000 to 120,000 clones, 88% seen once. The specimen comprised peripheral blood, sampled on day 0 of AZD1222 vaccination. These receptors all come from an adult in good health.

The V call is TRBV5-1, the J call TRBJ2-3; D is ambiguous. V gave up 4 bases and J gave up 3 bases, with 9 bases separating them. The CDR3 is 13 residues long. From germline, CDR1 is SGHRS and CDR2 YFSETQ. For the CDR3, the DNA is TGCGCCAGCAGCATCCTCTCGACAGATACGCAGTATTTT. Translated: CASSILSTDTQYF.

The chain recombines TRBV7-2 with TRBJ2-3, with TRBD1 matching over 8 bases. CDR1 SGHTA and CDR2 FQGNSA come from the germline V gene. CDR3 length: 15 residues. V shed 1 base and J 5 bases; nucleotides not matched to a gene: 5. DNA of the CDR3: TGTGCCAGCAGCTTAGTATCCAGGGGGCAAGATACGCAGTATTTT. Its protein is CASSLVSRGQDTQYF.

The chain joins TRBV6-5 to TRBJ2-1, with 8 nucleotides matching TRBD2. After removal of 6 bases from V and 4 bases from J, the junction contained 5 bases not matched to a gene. The CDR3 is 14 amino acids. The germline CDR1 and CDR2 sequences are MNHEY and SVGAGI. The CDR3 here is CASSGRASYNEQFF. The CDR3, as DNA: TGTGCCAGCAGCGGGAGGGCATCTTACAATGAGCAGTTCTTC.

The chain joins TRBV6-5 to TRBJ2-3; TRBD1 agrees at 11 bases. Germline CDR1 MNHEY, CDR2 SVGAGI. The V segment lost 4 bases and the J segment 3 bases; nucleotides outside the gene matches: 6. The CDR3 extends over 16 amino acids. The CDR3 DNA follows: TGTGCCAGCAGTTCGCCCCGGGACAGGGGGACAGATACGCAGTATTTT. Amino acid sequence: CASSSPRDRGTDTQYF.

The genes are TRBV12-3 or TRBV12-4 and TRBJ1-1; D is possibly TRBD1 (6 bases). This CDR3 has 13 residues. Trimming cost V 5 bases and J 2 bases, with 9 bases left between them. The CDR3 protein is CASSRQANTEAFF. As DNA, the CDR3 is TGTGCCAGCAGTAGACAGGCCAACACTGAAGCTTTCTTT.

The chain has TRBV5-1 and TRBJ1-2, with 8 bases aligning to TRBD1. The CDR3 spans 16 residues. Germline CDR1 reads SGHRS; CDR2 reads YFSETQ. Germline trimming cut 0 bases from V and 0 bases from J; bases unmatched to any gene: 4. CDR3 in amino acids: CASSLEGTGPNYGYTF. CDR3 in DNA: TGCGCCAGCAGCTTGGAGGGGACAGGACCTAACTATGGCTACACCTTC.

The genes are TRBV19 and TRBJ2-6, with D unclear. Per the germline V gene, CDR1 is LNHDA and CDR2 is SQIVND (reference sequence). Between the trimmed V and J ends, which lost 5 bases and 0 bases, there was a span of 8 bases. The CDR3 consists of 15 residues. The CDR3, as DNA: TGTGCCAGTAGTCCGACGGGCTCTGGGGCCAACGTCCTGACTTTC. Translated: CASSPTGSGANVLTF.

The V gene is TRBV6-5, the J gene TRBJ1-1, with D uncertain. Between the trimmed V and J ends, which lost 6 bases and 0 bases, there was a span of 11 bases. Germline V CDR1 and CDR2: MNHEY, SVGAGI. This CDR3 comprises 14 residues. The CDR3 loop is CASSPRPLNTEAFF. For the CDR3, the DNA is TGTGCCAGCAGCCCGCGGCCGTTGAACACTGAAGCTTTCTTT.

The V call is TRBV4-3, the J call TRBJ1-4, with 7 bases matching TRBD1. Trimming removed 2 bases from V and 0 bases from J; junction bases left unmatched: 3. There are 16 residues in the CDR3. Looked up from germline, CDR1 is LGHNA and CDR2 is YSLEER. The DNA for the CDR3 is TGCGCCAGCAGCCAATACAGGGGCGCAACTAATGAAAAACTGTTTTTT. It translates to CASSQYRGATNEKLFF.

The chain employs TRBV30 and TRBJ1-4, with D possibly TRBD1 on 5 matching bases. V was shortened by 7 bases and J by 7 bases, with 19 bases between the two germline ends. This CDR3 has 14 amino acids. Germline loops: CDR1 GTSNPN, CDR2 SVGIG (reference sequence). The CDR3: CAYQKGLRGEKLFF. The CDR3, as DNA: TGTGCCTACCAAAAGGGACTGCGTGGTGAAAAACTGTTTTTT.

The V and J genes are TRBV30 and TRBJ1-2; 7 bases line up with TRBD1. CDR1 and CDR2 from the germline V gene are GTSNPN and SVGIG (reference sequence). V was clipped by 7 bases and J by 4 bases; unmatched bases: 6. The CDR3 contains 12 residues. CDR3 region: CAYRDRAYGYTF. The CDR3 DNA sequence: TGTGCCTACCGCGACAGGGCCTATGGCTACACCTTC.

This chain links TRBV5-4 with TRBJ2-1, with D uncertain. V dropped 1 base and J dropped 2 bases, with 4 bases sitting between them. The CDR3 loop spans 13 amino acids. Germline values: CDR1 SGHNT, CDR2 YYREEE (reference sequence). This CDR3 reads CASSLSTYNEQFF. The CDR3 DNA reads TGTGCCAGCAGCTTGAGTACCTACAATGAGCAGTTCTTC.

This chain links TRBV4-1 with TRBJ2-3; 12 bases agree with TRBD1. This CDR3 is 17 amino acids long. V lost 2 bases to trimming and J lost 2 bases; unmatched junction nucleotides: 5. Germline assignment: CDR1 MGHRA and CDR2 YSYEKL. CDR3 residues: CASSQRGTGGPTDTQYF. The DNA of the CDR3 is TGCGCCAGCAGCCAAAGGGGGACAGGGGGCCCCACAGATACGCAGTATTTT.

The chain employs TRBV24-1 and TRBJ2-5; 9 nucleotides align to TRBD2. With 4 bases clipped from V and 3 bases from J, the junction kept 2 bases outside the gene matches. This CDR3 region has 14 residues. In germline, CDR1 is KGHDR, CDR2 SFDVKD. The CDR3 region is CATSEASGKETQYF. CDR3 sequence (DNA): TGTGCCACCAGTGAGGCTAGCGGGAAAGAGACCCAGTACTTC.